This T cell receptor beta chain was retrieved from a study of pediatric ulcerative colitis. On the study more broadly: Disease was pancolitis in about 7 and left-sided in two, histology-confirmed.

This clone came up once. The antigen is unknown. Ulcerative colitis patients received no immunosuppressive medication before the diagnostic colonoscopy. This CDR3 has 13 residues. The germline V gene has CDR1 SGHAT and CDR2 FQNNGV. V lost 10 bases, J lost 6 bases, and 10 bases stayed unmatched. General study findings and limits: In rectum, acute severe colitis had expanded clones and less diversity. Blood-rectal clonal overlap within each person was significantly higher in ulcerative colitis patients than controls.

Only in-frame clones appear in the TCRdb table, and some are missing; sequencing was by immunoSEQ multiplex PCR. Found here are about 32,000 clones, roughly four fifths of them singletons; the top ten hold 3.5% to 4.5%. The TCR comes from a boy between 10 and 17 years old with severe ulcerative colitis. J is TRBJ1-1 and V is TRBV11-2; 8 nucleotides align to TRBD1. The sample taken for sequencing was blood. DNA for the CDR3: TGTGCCACCCGACAGGGGAACAACCCTGAAGCTTTCTTT. Translated, it gives CATRQGNNPEAFF.